The rows below give T cell receptor beta chains drawn from one sample of a study of shared clonotypes between healthy human individuals. Profiled with immunoSEQ multiplex PCR; TCRdb holds only in-frame clones, not every one. The sample has fewer than 550,000 clones; 60% to 80% are singletons. The material sequenced was PBMCs. These receptors all come from a woman aged 40 to 50 in good health. Some clones in this sample may be carry-over from other donors' samples. Both conserved end residues are part of each CDR3. D genes are given only for firm matches. The size of a clone is reported for some rows only, either as once, few or many, or as a class for expanded clones.

>TRBV4-1|NA|TRBJ1-1|NA
TGCGCCAGCAGCCGAACTCCTGGAGGCACTGAAGCTTTCTTT
CASSRTPGGTEAFF
>TRBV2|NA|TRBJ1-5|NA
TGTGCCAGCAGTAGCCAATATAGCAATCAGCCCCAGCATTTT
CASSSQYSNQPQHF
>TRBV6-4|many|TRBJ2-2|TRBD1
TGTGCCAGCAGTCAGGGGGCTTCGGACACCGGGGAGCTGTTTTTT
CASSQGASDTGELFF
>TRBV7-2|NA|TRBJ2-5|NA
TGTGCCAGCAGCTTTGCACAAGAGACCCAGTACTTC
CASSFAQETQYF
>TRBV19|once|TRBJ2-2|TRBD1
TGTGCCTGTAACCCCGGACAGGCCGGGGAGCTGTTTTTT
CACNPGQAGELFF
>TRBV5-6|NA|TRBJ2-7|TRBD1
TGTGCCAGCAGCGACGGGACAGCATTAGGCGAGCAGTACTTC
CASSDGTALGEQYF
>TRBV27|NA|TRBJ2-1|TRBD1
TGTGCCAGCAGTCGTATTCCGGGACAGAGGAGCGATGAGCAGTTCTTC
CASSRIPGQRSDEQFF
>TRBV7-9|NA|TRBJ1-4|NA
TGTGCCAGCAGCTTAGGGGCCACGGGAGCTGAAAAACTGTTTTTT
CASSLGATGAEKLFF
>TRBV4-1|few|TRBJ2-7|NA
TGCGCCAGCAGCCAAGACAGGGTGGGACCCTACGAGCAGTACTTC
CASSQDRVGPYEQYF
>TRBV28|NA|TRBJ2-2|NA
TGTGCTAGCTGGGGAGGGGAGCTGTTTTTT
CASWGGELFF
>TRBV15|NA|TRBJ2-7|NA
TGTGCCACCAGCCTCGAAGCGGCGGATAGCTCCTACGAGCAGTACTTC
CATSLEAADSSYEQYF
>TRBV5-1|many|TRBJ2-7|NA
TGCGCCAGCAGCTTGTGGTTTTCTCAAGGTTCCTACGAGCAGTACTTC
CASSLWFSQGSYEQYF
>TRBV4-3|NA|TRBJ2-5|NA
TGCGCCAGCAGCCAAGATCTAAGGAGGCCAGAGACCCAGTACTTC
CASSQDLRRPETQYF
>TRBV20-1|NA|TRBJ1-2|NA
TGCAGTGGGAACAGAAACTATGGCTACACCTTC
CSGNRNYGYTF
>TRBV9|NA|TRBJ2-2|NA
TGTGCCAGCAGCGTAGAGGTATACACCGGGGAGCTGTTTTTT
CASSVEVYTGELFF
>TRBV6-6|NA|TRBJ2-5|TRBD2
TGTGCCAGCAGTTACACTAGCGGGAGGGGAGAGACCCAGTACTTC
CASSYTSGRGETQYF
>TRBV19|NA|TRBJ1-2|NA
TGTGCCAGTAGTATTCCGTCAGGGAAGGGCTACACCTTC
CASSIPSGKGYTF
>TRBV2|NA|TRBJ2-6|TRBD2
TGTGCCAGCACCTCTTTGACTAGCGGGCCCTCTGGGGCCAACGTCCTGACTTTC
CASTSLTSGPSGANVLTF
>TRBV28|NA|TRBJ1-1|NA
TGTGCCACCATCTGGGGAGGAAACACTGAAGCTTTCTTT
CATIWGGNTEAFF